The T cell receptor (beta chain) described here comes from a study of vaccination effects on CD4 cells after COVID-19. Trimming took off 0 bases at V and 5 bases at J, with 7 bases between the two ends. Germline V lookup: CDR1 SGHDN, CDR2 FVKESK. The CDR3 sequence is 13 residues long. Notes on this clone: What it recognizes is unknown.

With the ViraFEST assay, the study expanded antigen-specific CD4+ T cells using viral peptide pools, then sequenced them. Cultured cells yielded isolated CD4+ T cells after roughly 11 days. Vaccine recipients had no previous SARS-CoV-2 infection; their nucleocapsid antibodies were negative. Clones were sequenced by immunoSEQ multiplex PCR, and TCRdb holds only the in-frame ones, with some missing. The sample yields roughly 67,000 clones, under 80% seen once. The sequence came from a human donor who received a COVID-19 vaccine. Sequencing used CD4+ T cells from PBMCs cultured with SARS-CoV-2 spike peptides, obtained before COVID-19 vaccination. The chain joins TRBV14 to TRBJ2-5, with D maybe TRBD2 (5 bases). CDR3 DNA sequence: TGTGCCAGCAGCCAAGAAAGGAGGGAGACCCAGTACTTC. As protein: CASSQERRETQYF.